A selection of T cell receptor beta chains follows, all from one sample in a study of human thymus T cells. Profiled with immunoSEQ multiplex PCR; TCRdb holds only in-frame clones, not every one. The data contain about 78,000 clones, approximately 97% of them seen just once; the ten biggest clones take up 0.025% to 0.04%. The sample comprised thymus tissue. All receptors derive from a boy younger than two with a congenital heart defect but otherwise immunologically healthy. Each CDR3 is given with its conserved first and last residue. D genes are given only for firm matches. Expanded clones get a size class; other rows say once, few or many, or leave the size out.

V gene,CDR3 length,clone size,J gene,D gene,CDR3 DNA,CDR3 protein
TRBV7-9,17,.,TRBJ2-3,TRBD2,TGTGCCAGCAGTCCTGCAGGACTAGCGAGGAACACAGATACGCAGTATTTT,CASSPAGLARNTDTQYF
TRBV7-2,12,.,TRBJ2-7,.,TGTGCCAGCAGCTTGGAACGATACGAGCAGTACTTC,CASSLERYEQYF
TRBV5-1,16,.,TRBJ2-6,.,TGCGCCAGCAGCTTGGAATGGGGGTCTGGGGCCAACGTCCTGACTTTC,CASSLEWGSGANVLTF
TRBV2,18,.,TRBJ1-3,TRBD1,TGTGCCAGCCTAAGCCTCGGGACAGGGGCCTTCTCTGGAAACACCATATATTTT,CASLSLGTGAFSGNTIYF
TRBV27,16,once,TRBJ1-5,TRBD1,TGTGCCAGCAGTTCCCGAAGGGACAGGGAGGATCAGCCCCAGCATTTT,CASSSRRDREDQPQHF
TRBV10-1,18,.,TRBJ2-3,.,TGCGCCAGCAGTGAGTCCTTCGTCGGCTATTACAGCACAGATACGCAGTATTTT,CASSESFVGYYSTDTQYF
TRBV7-3,16,.,TRBJ2-5,TRBD2,TGTGCCAGCAGTTTGGGGCTAGCGGGAGACCAAGAGACCCAGTACTTC,CASSLGLAGDQETQYF
TRBV5-8,9,.,TRBJ1-1,.,TGTAATAGGGGCCCTGAAGCTTTCTTT,CNRGPEAFF
TRBV28,12,.,TRBJ1-1,TRBD1,TGTGCCAGCATGTCCCTACAGGGGGAAGCTTTCTTT,CASMSLQGEAFF
TRBV27,15,.,TRBJ1-2,TRBD1,TGTGCCAGCAGTTTAGCAGGGGGCGGGGGCTATGGCTACACCTTC,CASSLAGGGGYGYTF
TRBV6-1,14,once,TRBJ2-4,.,TGTGCCAGCAGTGTCGAACTAGCCAAAAACATTCAGTACTTC,CASSVELAKNIQYF
TRBV28,14,.,TRBJ2-7,.,TGTGCCAGCAGTTTAGCGGATTCCTCCTACGAGCAGTACTTC,CASSLADSSYEQYF
TRBV4-1,16,.,TRBJ1-3,.,TGCGCCAGCAGCCGAGGGACCGCCAGCTCTGGAAACACCATATATTTT,CASSRGTASSGNTIYF
TRBV9,17,.,TRBJ2-6,TRBD2,TGTGCCAGCAGCGTAGGGCTAGCGGGCTCTGGGGCCAACGTCCTGACTTTC,CASSVGLAGSGANVLTF
TRBV6-1,15,.,TRBJ2-5,TRBD1,TGTGCCAGCAGCCGCCGGACAGGGCGCCAAGAGACCCAGTACTTC,CASSRRTGRQETQYF
TRBV7-2,19,.,TRBJ1-5,TRBD1,TGTGCCAGCAGCTTGGGGACAGGGGGCGAGGTTGGTAGCAATCAGCCCCAGCATTTT,CASSLGTGGEVGSNQPQHF
TRBV13,15,.,TRBJ2-5,.,TGTGCCAGCAGCTTAGACAGGGCTTACCAAGAGACCCAGTACTTC,CASSLDRAYQETQYF
TRBV27,22,.,TRBJ2-1,.,TGTGCCAGCAGTCTACCCCCATTAAAGGGCGGAGCAAGGGCGCCCTCCTACAATGAGCAGTTCTTC,CASSLPPLKGGARAPSYNEQFF
TRBV27,15,.,TRBJ1-2,TRBD1,TGTGCCAGCAGTCCCATCCCAGGGGGGTACTATGGCTACACCTTC,CASSPIPGGYYGYTF
TRBV11-3,17,.,TRBJ1-3,.,TGTGCCAGCAGCTCGCCCCGGGGACACCACTCTGGAAACACCATATATTTT,CASSSPRGHHSGNTIYF
TRBV5-1,19,.,TRBJ2-7,TRBD1,TGCGCCAGCAGCCCCCCCGGGACAGGGGCTCTCAACCGGGGCTACGAGCAGTACTTC,CASSPPGTGALNRGYEQYF
TRBV5-4,19,.,TRBJ2-5,TRBD2,TGTGCCAGCAGCTCGTTGACTAGCGGGAGGCCCGTCCAAAAAGAGACCCAGTACTTC,CASSSLTSGRPVQKETQYF
TRBV30,15,.,TRBJ2-5,.,TGTGCCTGGGGTCCCCTCATTAGGGGCCCTGAGACCCAGTACTTC,CAWGPLIRGPETQYF
TRBV10-2,16,.,TRBJ2-3,TRBD2,TGCGCCAGCAGTTATGCCGGGACTAGCGGCACAGATACGCAGTATTTT,CASSYAGTSGTDTQYF
TRBV19,14,.,TRBJ1-1,TRBD1,TGTGCCAGTAGTATCGGACAGGGATACACTGAAGCTTTCTTT,CASSIGQGYTEAFF
TRBV19,15,.,TRBJ1-2,.,TGTGCCACTTACCGACCCGGGGGGCCTGACTATGGCTACACCTTC,CATYRPGGPDYGYTF
TRBV15,18,once,TRBJ1-1,TRBD1,TGTGCCACCAGCGGAGCCGACCGGGACAGGGGAAGGGGGACTGAAGCTTTCTTT,CATSGADRDRGRGTEAFF
TRBV2,15,.,TRBJ1-4,.,TGTGCCAGCAGTGAAAAGGGGAAGACTAATGAAAAACTGTTTTTT,CASSEKGKTNEKLFF
TRBV2,16,.,TRBJ1-4,TRBD1,TGTGCCAGCAGTGACAGGGGGCAACGAGCTAATGAAAAACTGTTTTTT,CASSDRGQRANEKLFF
TRBV10-3,13,.,TRBJ1-2,.,TGTGCCAGCGAAGGTGGAGGGAACTATGGCTACACCTTC,CASEGGGNYGYTF
TRBV19,16,once,TRBJ2-2,TRBD2,TGTGCCAGTAGCCCGACTAGCATGGTCTCTTTAGGGGAGCTGTTTTTT,CASSPTSMVSLGELFF
TRBV19,20,.,TRBJ2-1,TRBD2,TGTGCCAGTAGTATACGGGGGGCGGAGCGGGAGGCTTTGGGGTACAATGAGCAGTTCTTC,CASSIRGAEREALGYNEQFF
TRBV6-5,15,.,TRBJ2-3,.,TGTGCCAGCAGCCTAAGGAGGACTTCCACAGATACGCAGTATTTT,CASSLRRTSTDTQYF
TRBV28,18,.,TRBJ2-7,TRBD1,TGTGCCAGCAGATCATACTACCCCGGGACAGGGCCTTTATACGAGCAGTACTTC,CASRSYYPGTGPLYEQYF
TRBV5-5,18,.,TRBJ2-7,TRBD2,TGTGCCAGCAGCTTGATACTAGCGGGGGCGCAAAGCTCCTACGAGCAGTACTTC,CASSLILAGAQSSYEQYF
TRBV29-1,15,.,TRBJ1-1,.,TGCAGCGTTAGTCCGGGAACTAACATGAACACTGAAGCTTTCTTT,CSVSPGTNMNTEAFF
TRBV27,13,.,TRBJ1-2,.,TGTGCCAGCTCGTGGGGACGGAACTATGGCTACACCTTC,CASSWGRNYGYTF
TRBV7-2,15,.,TRBJ2-7,.,TGTGCCAGCAGGATGTCCGAGGGGGCGCGGGGCGAGCAGTACTTC,CASRMSEGARGEQYF
TRBV2,16,.,TRBJ2-1,.,TGTGCCAGCAGTGAAGCGCTTGGGCTAGGGGACAATGAGCAGTTCTTC,CASSEALGLGDNEQFF
TRBV6-5,16,once,TRBJ1-2,.,TGTGCCAGCAGTTACAGGGCCCAATTGCTTTTCTATGGCTACACCTTC,CASSYRAQLLFYGYTF
TRBV6-6,14,.,TRBJ2-1,TRBD2,TGTGCCAGCAGAGGGACTAGCGGATACAATGAGCAGTTCTTC,CASRGTSGYNEQFF
TRBV7-2,16,.,TRBJ1-2,TRBD1,TGTGCCAGCAGCTTAAGGTCCGGGACAGTTCTCTATGGCTACACCTTC,CASSLRSGTVLYGYTF